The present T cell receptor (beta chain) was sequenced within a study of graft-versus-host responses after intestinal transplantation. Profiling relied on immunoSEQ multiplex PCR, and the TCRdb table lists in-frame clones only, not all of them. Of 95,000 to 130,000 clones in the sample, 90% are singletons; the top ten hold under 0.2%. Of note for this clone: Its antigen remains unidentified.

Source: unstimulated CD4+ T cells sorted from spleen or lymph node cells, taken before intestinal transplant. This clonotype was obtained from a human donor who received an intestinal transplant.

The CDR3 sequence: CATTGFKGKLFF. The DNA for the CDR3 is TGTGCCACGACAGGCTTTAAAGGAAAACTGTTTTTT. The chain uses TRBV28 and TRBJ1-4; maybe TRBD1 (6 bases). Trimming removed 10 bases from V and 10 bases from J, with 16 bases in between. Germline values: CDR1 MDHEN, CDR2 SYDVKM. This CDR3 has 12 residues.